This TCR beta chain originates from a study of CD4+ T cells in melanoma (dated by TCRdb to between 2022 and 2023). In terms of the full investigation: The study investigated neoantigen-specific CD4+ T cells in human melanoma.

The donors were people with melanoma. Receptor amplification or capture employed the immunoSEQ multiplex PCR assay. This is the immuneACCESS table as TCRdb keeps it, with only in-frame sequences that have V and J called. A part of the clones is gone; compared with another copy, unresolved V genes explain less than half, and the rest is unexplained. The sample profile shows around 100,000 clones; 92% of them were found once. The biggest ten clones account for less than 4% of the sample. As for this clone: Its antigen has not been determined. The junction and the germline gene differ at one end; a read error may be behind it.

Points the paper makes about the study in general: Neoantigen-specific CD4+ T cells were reported to be correlated with the function of CD8+ T cells, macrophages and B cells. Diverse differentiation states were reported to be shown by neoantigen-specific CD4+ T cells in melanoma.

Including cysteine and phenylalanine, the CDR3 has 16 amino acids. The DNA shown is the 48-base CDR3, in frame from base 1. CDR1 and CDR2 were assigned from the germline V gene as SGDLS and YYNGEE. Sequencing used peripheral blood. This receptor was obtained from a human donor with melanoma. The sequence links TRBV9 to TRBJ2-2, and TRBD2 aligns with 11 junction nucleotides. The encoded CDR3 is CVSSSLAGVSTGELFF. The DNA sequence is given as TGTGTCAGCAGCTCACTAGCGGGAGTTAGCACCGGGGAGCTGTTTTTT.